These T cell receptor beta chains were read from a single sample in a study of patients and donors after allogeneic stem cell transplantation. TCRdb reanalysed the RT-PCR reads using MiXCR and keeps one entry per CDR3 protein. The sample gives roughly 880,000 distinct CDR3 sequences, roughly 18% of which show up once; roughly 6.4% is in the top ten. Source material: blood, either unsorted or a sorted T cell fraction (not recorded which). These TCRs come from a human donor who was either an allogeneic HSCT recipient or a stem cell or donor lymphocyte infusion donor (not recorded which). It is not recorded whose cells these are; they may come from a transplant donor. CDR3s include the opening cysteine and the closing phenylalanine or tryptophan. A D gene is named only where the DNA matches it firmly. The size entry is marked missing in some rows and otherwise reads once, few, many or a size class.

size	V	D	J	CDR3	DNA
NA	TRBV18	TRBD1	TRBJ1-2	CASGGQGPVEGYTF	TGTGCCAGCGGTGGACAGGGCCCGGTGGAGGGCTACACCTTC
NA	TRBV12-3/TRBV12-4	NA	TRBJ2-3	CATSPRGAGDTQYF	TGTGCCACGTCCCCCCGGGGGGCCGGGGATACGCAGTATTTT
NA	TRBV19	TRBD1	TRBJ1-6	CASTQGANSPLHF	TGTGCCAGTACCCAGGGGGCAAATTCACCCCTCCACTTT
NA	TRBV6-1	TRBD1	TRBJ2-1	CASSSTTGHEQFF	TGTGCCAGCAGCTCTACGACAGGGCATGAGCAGTTCTTC
NA	TRBV20-1	NA	TRBJ2-2	CNAGRRKNTGELFF	TGCAATGCTGGTCGGAGGAAAAACACCGGGGAGCTGTTTTTT
NA	TRBV19	NA	TRBJ1-2	CAEWGANYGYTF	TGTGCCGAATGGGGCGCTAACTATGGCTACACCTTC
NA	TRBV5-1	TRBD1	TRBJ2-2	CASSPGPRGRTGELFF	TGCGCCAGCAGCCCCGGGCCCAGGGGGCGCACCGGGGAGCTGTTTTTT
many	TRBV12-3/TRBV12-4	NA	TRBJ1-5	CASSLVRGWDQPQHF	TGTGCCAGCAGTTTGGTAAGGGGTTGGGATCAGCCCCAGCATTTT
few	TRBV3-1	TRBD2	TRBJ2-5	CASSLAQTSGRWETQYF	TGTGCCAGCAGCCTAGCCCAGACTAGCGGGAGGTGGGAGACCCAGTACTTC
NA	TRBV20-1	NA	TRBJ2-1	CSARGRASAYNEQFF	TGCAGTGCTAGAGGTCGGGCTAGCGCCTACAATGAGCAGTTCTTC
NA	TRBV30	NA	TRBJ1-6	CAWSERVNYNSPLHF	TGTGCCTGGAGCGAAAGGGTTAACTATAATTCACCCCTCCACTTT
NA	TRBV5-1	NA	TRBJ2-3	CASSLTGRDTDTQYF	TGCGCCAGCAGCTTGACAGGACGGGATACAGATACGCAGTATTTT
NA	TRBV13	NA	TRBJ2-7	CASSSQQRSYEQYF	TGTGCCAGCAGCTCACAACAGCGCTCCTACGAGCAGTACTTC
NA	TRBV7-2	NA	TRBJ2-6	CASSPRTVNSGANVLTF	TGTGCCAGCAGCCCGAGGACAGTGAACTCTGGGGCCAACGTCCTGACTTTC
few	TRBV6-2/TRBV6-3	TRBD2	TRBJ2-3	CASKRRGRTDTQYF	TGTGCCAGCAAAAGGCGGGGGAGGACAGATACGCAGTATTTT
NA	TRBV12-3/TRBV12-4	NA	TRBJ1-1	CASTSARMNTEAFF	TGTGCCAGCACCTCGGCCAGGATGAACACTGAAGCTTTCTTT
many	TRBV5-1	NA	TRBJ1-2	CASSLEGRGGYTF	TGCGCCAGCAGCTTGGAAGGGAGAGGGGGCTACACCTTC
NA	TRBV20-1	NA	TRBJ1-1	CSARERVTEAFF	TGCAGTGCTAGAGAGAGGGTAACTGAAGCTTTCTTT
few	TRBV5-1	NA	TRBJ2-7	CASSLEARSTYEQYF	TGCGCCAGCAGCTTGGAGGCGCGGAGTACCTACGAGCAGTACTTC
few	TRBV27	NA	TRBJ2-2	CASSFGGDPRATGELFF	TGTGCCAGCAGTTTCGGTGGGGACCCGCGAGCCACCGGGGAGCTGTTTTTT
NA	TRBV12-3/TRBV12-4	TRBD1	TRBJ2-5	CASSQGQKETQYF	TGTGCCAGCAGTCAGGGACAGAAAGAGACCCAGTACTTC
NA	TRBV5-1	TRBD2	TRBJ2-5	CASSLVYAGDETQYF	TGCGCCAGCAGCTTGGTCTACGCGGGGGATGAGACCCAGTACTTC
NA	TRBV29-1	TRBD1	TRBJ2-7	CSVVTGVDEQYF	TGCAGCGTTGTGACAGGGGTGGACGAGCAGTACTTC
few	TRBV5-1	TRBD1	TRBJ2-7	CASSLQGPTYEQYF	TGCGCCAGCAGCTTACAGGGGCCAACCTACGAGCAGTACTTC
few	TRBV12-3/TRBV12-4	NA	TRBJ1-2	CAMIDRSPNYGYTF	TGTGCCATGATCGACAGATCCCCCAACTATGGCTACACCTTC
few	TRBV18	NA	TRBJ1-1	CASSQEDKAFF	TGTGCCAGCTCCCAAGAGGACAAAGCTTTCTTT
NA	TRBV5-1	TRBD2	TRBJ2-6	CASSLGLAGSAGANVLTF	TGCGCCAGCAGCTTGGGACTAGCGGGGTCTGCGGGGGCCAACGTCCTGACTTTC
few	TRBV7-3	NA	TRBJ2-1	CASSLGLWGARPNEQFF	TGTGCCAGCAGCTTAGGGCTATGGGGCGCGAGGCCCAATGAGCAGTTCTTC
few	TRBV5-5	NA	TRBJ1-1	CASLTTGTLNTEAFF	TGTGCCAGCTTAACCACAGGCACCTTGAACACTGAAGCTTTCTTT
NA	TRBV24-1	TRBD1	TRBJ2-1	CATSDLGQGNNEQFF	TGTGCCACCAGTGATCTTGGACAGGGGAACAATGAGCAGTTCTTC
NA	TRBV2	NA	TRBJ2-4	CASSAGTPKNIQYF	TGTGCCAGCAGCGCCGGGACTCCCAAAAACATTCAGTACTTC
NA	TRBV12-5	NA	TRBJ2-5	CASGLWVGSSGTQYF	TGTGCTAGTGGTTTGTGGGTCGGCTCCTCGGGGACCCAGTACTTC
NA	TRBV27	NA	TRBJ2-1	CASQPWRTDTYNEQFF	TGTGCCAGCCAGCCCTGGAGGACGGATACCTACAATGAGCAGTTCTTC
few	TRBV11-2	TRBD2	TRBJ2-1	CASSLEGLGTSAYNEQFF	TGTGCCAGCAGCTTAGAAGGCTTGGGGACTAGCGCCTACAATGAGCAGTTCTTC
many	TRBV30	TRBD1	TRBJ2-3	CAWSVGQGYDTQYF	TGTGCCTGGAGTGTGGGACAGGGTTACGATACGCAGTATTTT